A selection of T cell receptor beta chains follows, all from one sample in a study of OX40 agonist ivuxolimab in advanced cancers. Clones were sequenced by immunoSEQ multiplex PCR, and TCRdb holds only the in-frame ones, with some missing. The data show 20,000 to 25,000 clones, 78% seen once. The specimen was CD4+ or CD8+ T cells sorted from blood, collected in a trial of the OX40 agonist ivuxolimab. These receptors were collected from an adult with an advanced solid tumor such as melanoma, head and neck, liver or kidney cancer. Both conserved end residues are part of each CDR3. Each record gives: clone size, V gene, D gene, J gene, CDR3 DNA, CDR3 protein. D genes are given only for firm matches. A row's size may be missing; if present it is once, few, many or a size class.

>.|TRBV14|.|TRBJ1-1
TGTGCCAGCAGCCAAGATAGCTCTGGGGGAACTGAAGCTTTCTTT
CASSQDSSGGTEAFF
>.|TRBV15|TRBD1|TRBJ1-2
TGTGCCACCAGCAGAGGGGACAGGAATAACTATGGCTACACCTTC
CATSRGDRNNYGYTF
>.|TRBV28|TRBD1|TRBJ1-4
TGTGCCAGCAGGCCTGACAGGGGGCTTCGGGAAAAACTGTTTTTT
CASRPDRGLREKLFF
>.|TRBV6-5|.|TRBJ2-2
TGTGCCAGCAGTTACGTGGGGACAACGACCGGGGAGCTGTTTTTT
CASSYVGTTTGELFF
>.|TRBV27|.|TRBJ2-7
TGTGCCAGCAGAGTAACACCGGGACAAACCTACGAGCAGTACTTC
CASRVTPGQTYEQYF
>once|TRBV4-1|.|TRBJ1-1
TGCGCCAGCAGCCAAGATCGCAGGGGAGAGACCCACACTGAAGCTTTCTTT
CASSQDRRGETHTEAFF
>.|TRBV15|.|TRBJ2-1
TGTGCCACCAGCAGAGAAATAGTCTACAATGAGCAGTTCTTC
CATSREIVYNEQFF
>.|TRBV6-6|TRBD1|TRBJ1-1
TGTGCCAGCAGTTACCAGGGGGCACGTACTGAAGCTTTCTTT
CASSYQGARTEAFF
>.|TRBV4-3|.|TRBJ1-1
TGCGCCAGCAGCGGCATCGATGCCGCGCCTGAAGCTTTCTTT
CASSGIDAAPEAFF
>.|TRBV6-6|TRBD1|TRBJ2-7
TGTGCCAGCAGTTACGACAGGGGGGACACCTACGAGCAGTACTTC
CASSYDRGDTYEQYF
>.|TRBV5-1|.|TRBJ1-3
TGCGCCAGCAGCCCCGACCCGGGACGGTCCTCTGGAAACACCATATATTTT
CASSPDPGRSSGNTIYF
>.|TRBV19|.|TRBJ2-6
TGTGCCAGTAGTATCTTGGTCTCTGGGGCCAACGTCCTGACTTTC
CASSILVSGANVLTF
>.|TRBV7-2|.|TRBJ1-6
TGTGCCAGCAGCTCCCTATCCGGGACGGCCCATTCACCCCTCCACTTT
CASSSLSGTAHSPLHF
>.|TRBV6-5|.|TRBJ1-2
TGTGCCACGGGGGGTGGCTATGGCTACACCTTC
CATGGGYGYTF
>.|TRBV2|.|TRBJ2-1
TGTGCCAGCAGTTTAAGTCTGTACCGGGTTGCCGAGGAGAATGAGCAGTTCTTC
CASSLSLYRVAEENEQFF
>.|TRBV10-2|.|TRBJ1-2
TGCGCCAGCAGTGAGCAGTATTTTTATGGCTACACCTTC
CASSEQYFYGYTF
>.|TRBV28|.|TRBJ1-1
TGTGCCAGCAGTTTAGTCTGGGGAGGGGCGAGTGGCACTGAAGCTTTCTTT
CASSLVWGGASGTEAFF
>.|TRBV7-9|.|TRBJ1-1
TGTGCCAGCAGCTTAGGGGGGCCGAACACTGAAGCTTTCTTT
CASSLGGPNTEAFF
>.|TRBV7-3|.|TRBJ2-3
TGTGCCAGCAAGGACCCGGGTTCTAGCACAGATACGCAGTATTTT
CASKDPGSSTDTQYF
>.|TRBV11-2|TRBD1|TRBJ2-3
TGTGCCAGCAGCAGAGGGACAGGGGGTTGGGCAGATACGCAGTATTTT
CASSRGTGGWADTQYF
>.|TRBV6-6|TRBD2|TRBJ2-5
TGTGCCAGCAGTTTCCAGACTAGCGGGGAAGAGACCCAGTACTTC
CASSFQTSGEETQYF
>.|TRBV7-3|.|TRBJ1-1
TGTGCCAGCAGCTTGACCGGTCTTCTGAACACTGAAGCTTTCTTT
CASSLTGLLNTEAFF
>.|TRBV14|.|TRBJ2-2
TGTGCCAGCAGCCAGCGGGGGCCGAACACCGGGGAGCTGTTTTTT
CASSQRGPNTGELFF
>few|TRBV4-2|.|TRBJ1-5
TGTGCCAGCAGCCTTGGCAATCAGCCCCAGCATTTT
CASSLGNQPQHF
>.|TRBV28|TRBD1|TRBJ1-5
TGTGCCAGCAGTTTTCTAATCAAAGGACAGGGACAGCCCCAGCATTTT
CASSFLIKGQGQPQHF
>.|TRBV9|.|TRBJ1-1
TGTGCCAGCAGCGTACGGGGGGGCGACGAAAAACCTAGGAACACTGAAGCTTTCTTT
CASSVRGGDEKPRNTEAFF
>.|TRBV2|.|TRBJ1-2
TGTGCCAGCAGTGAGTCCGCCTATGGCTACACCTTC
CASSESAYGYTF
>.|TRBV5-4|TRBD1|TRBJ2-1
TGTGCCAGCAGCCCACAGGGGGTTTTTCCCGATGAGCAGTTCTTC
CASSPQGVFPDEQFF
>.|TRBV7-2|TRBD2|TRBJ2-3
TGTGCCAGCAGCTTACTAGCGGGGGATAGCACAGATACGCAGTATTTT
CASSLLAGDSTDTQYF
>.|TRBV27|TRBD2|TRBJ2-1
TGTGCCAGCAGTTTAAGACTAGCGGGGGCCTCCTACAATGAGCAGTTCTTC
CASSLRLAGASYNEQFF